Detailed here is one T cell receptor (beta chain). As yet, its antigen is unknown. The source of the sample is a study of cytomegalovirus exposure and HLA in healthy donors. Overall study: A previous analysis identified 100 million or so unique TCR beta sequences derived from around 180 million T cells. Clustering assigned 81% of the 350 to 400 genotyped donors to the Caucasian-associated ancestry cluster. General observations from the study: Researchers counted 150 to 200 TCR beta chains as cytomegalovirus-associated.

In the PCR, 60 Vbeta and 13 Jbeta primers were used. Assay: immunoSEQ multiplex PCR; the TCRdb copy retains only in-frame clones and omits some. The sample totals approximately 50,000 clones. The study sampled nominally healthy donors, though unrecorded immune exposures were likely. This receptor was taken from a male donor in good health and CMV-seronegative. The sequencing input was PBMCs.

The CDR3 DNA reads TGCGCCAGCAGCCCCGGGACAGGGATCCACGAGCAGTACTTC. Its protein is CASSPGTGIHEQYF. The rearrangement joins TRBV5-1 to TRBJ2-5; TRBD1 aligns across 9 bases. Judging by the DNA end, TRBJ2-7 fits better; the J call may be wrong. Germline lookup yields CDR1 SGHRS and CDR2 YFSETQ. The CDR3 contains 14 residues.